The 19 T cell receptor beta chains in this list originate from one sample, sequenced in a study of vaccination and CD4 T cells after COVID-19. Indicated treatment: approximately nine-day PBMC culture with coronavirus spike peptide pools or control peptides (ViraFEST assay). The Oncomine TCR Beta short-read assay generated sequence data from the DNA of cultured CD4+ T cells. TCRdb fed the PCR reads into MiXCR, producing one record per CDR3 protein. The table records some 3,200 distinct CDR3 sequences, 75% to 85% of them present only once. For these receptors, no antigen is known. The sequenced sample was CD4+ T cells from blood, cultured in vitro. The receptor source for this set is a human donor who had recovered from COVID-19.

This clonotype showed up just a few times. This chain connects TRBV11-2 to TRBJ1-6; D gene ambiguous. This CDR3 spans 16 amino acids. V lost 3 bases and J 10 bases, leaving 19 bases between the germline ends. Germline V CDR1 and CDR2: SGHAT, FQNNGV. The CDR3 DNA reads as TGTGCCAGCAGCTTTACCTCCGGGAGTACAAACTCACCCCTCCACTTT. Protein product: CASSFTSGSTNSPLHF.

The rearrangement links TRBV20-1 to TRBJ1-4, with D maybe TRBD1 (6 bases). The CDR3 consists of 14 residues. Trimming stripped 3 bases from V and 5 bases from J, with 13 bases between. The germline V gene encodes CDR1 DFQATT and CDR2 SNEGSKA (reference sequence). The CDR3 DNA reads TGCAGTGCTAGGTCCGGGACAATAAATGAAAAACTGTTTTTT. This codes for CSARSGTINEKLFF.

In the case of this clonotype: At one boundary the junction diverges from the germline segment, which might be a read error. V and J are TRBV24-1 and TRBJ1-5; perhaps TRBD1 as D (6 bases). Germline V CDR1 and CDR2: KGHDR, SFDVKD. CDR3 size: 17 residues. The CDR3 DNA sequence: TGTGCCACCAGTGGTTTGGACAGCCCGGGTAGCAATCAGCCCCAGCATTTT. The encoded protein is CATSGLDSPGSNQPQHF.

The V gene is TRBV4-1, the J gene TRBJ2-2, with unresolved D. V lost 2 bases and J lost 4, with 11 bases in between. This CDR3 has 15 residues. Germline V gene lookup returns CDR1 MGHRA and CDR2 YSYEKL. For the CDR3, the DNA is TGCGCCAGCAGCCAACCCCTCCAAACCACCGGGGAGCTGTTTTTT. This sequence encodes CASSQPLQTTGELFF.

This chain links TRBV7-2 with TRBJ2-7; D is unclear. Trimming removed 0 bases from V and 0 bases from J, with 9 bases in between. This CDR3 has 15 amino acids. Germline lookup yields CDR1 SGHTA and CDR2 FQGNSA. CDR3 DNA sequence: TGTGCCAGCAGCTTAGCGGAGCTCCGCTCCTACGAGCAGTACTTC. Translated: CASSLAELRSYEQYF.

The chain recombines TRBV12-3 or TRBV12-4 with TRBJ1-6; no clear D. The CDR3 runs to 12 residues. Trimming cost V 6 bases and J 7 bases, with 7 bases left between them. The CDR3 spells CASRSRNSPLHF. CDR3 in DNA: TGTGCCAGCAGAAGTAGGAATTCACCCCTCCACTTT.

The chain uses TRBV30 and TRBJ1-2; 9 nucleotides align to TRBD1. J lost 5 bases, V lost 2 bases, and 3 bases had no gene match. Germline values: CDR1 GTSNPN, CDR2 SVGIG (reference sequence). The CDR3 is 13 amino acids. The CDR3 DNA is TGTGCCTGGAGTACAGGGGGCGTGTATGGCTACACCTTC. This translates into CAWSTGGVYGYTF.

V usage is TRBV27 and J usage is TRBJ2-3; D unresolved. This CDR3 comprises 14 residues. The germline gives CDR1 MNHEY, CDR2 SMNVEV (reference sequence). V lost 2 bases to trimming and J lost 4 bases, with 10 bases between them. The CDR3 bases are TGTGCCAGCAGTTTAACTCGATCCGCAGATACGCAGTATTTT. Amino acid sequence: CASSLTRSADTQYF.

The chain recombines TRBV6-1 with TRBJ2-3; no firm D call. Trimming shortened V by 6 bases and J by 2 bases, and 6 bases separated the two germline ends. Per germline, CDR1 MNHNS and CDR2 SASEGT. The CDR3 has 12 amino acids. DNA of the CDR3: TGTGCCAGCAGGATCAACACAGATACGCAGTATTTT. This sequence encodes CASRINTDTQYF.

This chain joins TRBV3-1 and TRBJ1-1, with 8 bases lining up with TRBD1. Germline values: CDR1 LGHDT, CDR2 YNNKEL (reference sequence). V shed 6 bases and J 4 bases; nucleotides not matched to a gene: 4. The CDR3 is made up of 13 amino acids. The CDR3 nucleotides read TGTGCCAGCAGACTAGACAGGGGCACTGAAGCTTTCTTT. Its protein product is CASRLDRGTEAFF.

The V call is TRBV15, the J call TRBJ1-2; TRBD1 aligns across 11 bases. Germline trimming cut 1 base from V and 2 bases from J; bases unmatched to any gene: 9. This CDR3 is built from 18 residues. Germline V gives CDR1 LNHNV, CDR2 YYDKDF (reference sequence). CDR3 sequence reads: CATSRVVGTGGGNYGYTF. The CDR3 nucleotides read TGTGCCACCAGCAGAGTGGTGGGGACAGGGGGAGGAAACTATGGCTACACCTTC.

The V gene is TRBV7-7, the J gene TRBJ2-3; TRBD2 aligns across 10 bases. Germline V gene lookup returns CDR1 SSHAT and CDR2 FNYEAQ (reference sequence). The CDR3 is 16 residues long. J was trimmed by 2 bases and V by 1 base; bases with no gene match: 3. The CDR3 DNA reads TGTGCCAGCAGCTTAGGTCTAGCGGGGGCCACAGATACGCAGTATTTT. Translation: CASSLGLAGATDTQYF. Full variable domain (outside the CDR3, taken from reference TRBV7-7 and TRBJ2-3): GAGVSQSPRYKVTKRGQDVTLRCDPISSHATLYWYQQALGQGPEFLTYFNYEAQPDKSGLPSDRFSAERPEGSISTLTIQRTEQRDSAMYRCASSLGLAGATDTQYFGPGTRLTVL.

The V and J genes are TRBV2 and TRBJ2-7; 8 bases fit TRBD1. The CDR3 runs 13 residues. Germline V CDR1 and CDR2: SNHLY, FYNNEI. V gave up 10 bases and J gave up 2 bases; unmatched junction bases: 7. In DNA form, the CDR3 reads TGTGCCAACATCCTGGACAGGGCCTACGAGCAGTACTTC. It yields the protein CANILDRAYEQYF.

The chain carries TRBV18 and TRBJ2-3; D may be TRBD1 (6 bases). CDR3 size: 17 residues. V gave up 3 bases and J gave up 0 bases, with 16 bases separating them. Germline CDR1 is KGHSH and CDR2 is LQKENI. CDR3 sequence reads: CASSPLPGASSTDTQYF. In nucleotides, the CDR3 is TGTGCCAGCTCACCGCTCCCAGGGGCATCTAGCACAGATACGCAGTATTTT.

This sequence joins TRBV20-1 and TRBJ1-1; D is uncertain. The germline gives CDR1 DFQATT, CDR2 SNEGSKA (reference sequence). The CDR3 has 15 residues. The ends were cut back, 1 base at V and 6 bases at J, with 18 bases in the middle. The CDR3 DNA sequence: TGCAGTGCTAGAGCAGGTGTGGTAGGGAGGGCTGAAGCTTTCTTT. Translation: CSARAGVVGRAEAFF.

The chain's CDR3 is CATGTGVEKLFF. DNA for the CDR3: TGTGCCACGGGGACAGGGGTTGAAAAACTGTTTTTT. This sequence joins TRBV10-3 and TRBJ1-4, with 10 bases fitting TRBD1. Unmatched junction bases numbered 3, after V lost 10 bases and J lost 7 bases. Germline V gene lookup returns CDR1 ENHRY and CDR2 SYGVKD. The CDR3 sequence is 12 residues long.

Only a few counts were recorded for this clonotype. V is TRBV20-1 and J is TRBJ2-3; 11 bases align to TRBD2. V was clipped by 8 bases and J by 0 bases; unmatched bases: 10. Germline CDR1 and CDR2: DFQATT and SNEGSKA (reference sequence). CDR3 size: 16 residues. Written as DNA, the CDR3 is TGCAGTCCCTCTAGCGGGGGGTTTTCTAGCACAGATACGCAGTATTTT. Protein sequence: CSPSSGGFSSTDTQYF.

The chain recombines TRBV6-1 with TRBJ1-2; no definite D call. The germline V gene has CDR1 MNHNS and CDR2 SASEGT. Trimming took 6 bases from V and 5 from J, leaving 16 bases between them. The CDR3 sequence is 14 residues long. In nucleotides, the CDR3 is TGTGCCAGCAGGAGATCCGGCGCGGCATATGGCTACACCTTC. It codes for CASRRSGAAYGYTF.

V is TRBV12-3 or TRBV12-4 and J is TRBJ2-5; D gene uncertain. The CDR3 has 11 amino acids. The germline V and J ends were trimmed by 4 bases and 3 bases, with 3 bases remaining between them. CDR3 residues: CASSSKETQYF. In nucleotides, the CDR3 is TGTGCCAGCAGTTCCAAAGAGACCCAGTACTTC.